These 25 T cell receptor beta chains were sequenced from one sample in a study of blood T cell repertoires in COVID-19. The repertoire was sequenced with immunoSEQ multiplex PCR; TCRdb's copy has only in-frame clones and lacks some. The sample yields about 230,000 clones, about 91% seen once. Sample: PBMCs or T cells enriched from blood (not recorded which). These receptors all come from a woman aged 40 to 49 with acute COVID-19.

The count of this clone is one. The V gene is TRBV19, the J gene TRBJ1-5; D gene unclear. Trimming left V 6 bases short and J 7 bases short, with 16 bases between. CDR1 is LNHDA, CDR2 SQIVND, per germline (reference sequence). This CDR3 has 14 amino acids. The CDR3 bases are TGTGCCAGTAGCCTGAGCTCCGTTCGGCAGCCCCAGCATTTT. Residues: CASSLSSVRQPQHF.

V usage is TRBV19 and J usage is TRBJ1-3, with unresolved D. This CDR3 contains 15 residues. The V and J ends lost 5 bases and 0 bases respectively, with 11 bases between them. Germline CDR1 LNHDA, CDR2 SQIVND (reference sequence). The CDR3 DNA sequence: TGTGCCAGTAGTGCCCAGAGGGTCTCTGGAAACACCATATATTTT. Protein sequence: CASSAQRVSGNTIYF.

This rearrangement joins TRBV2 to TRBJ2-2, with D possibly being TRBD1 (5 bases). Germline lookup yields CDR1 SNHLY and CDR2 FYNNEI. The CDR3 is 14 residues long. V was trimmed by 4 bases and J by 6 bases, leaving 12 bases between them. CDR3 in amino acids: CASSVQGNAGELFF. The CDR3 DNA reads TGTGCCAGCAGTGTGCAGGGTAACGCCGGGGAGCTGTTTTTT.

The chain carries TRBV19 and TRBJ2-1, with 10 bases matching TRBD2. This CDR3 has 16 amino acids. With 5 bases clipped from V and 2 bases from J, the junction kept 6 bases outside the gene matches. CDR1 is LNHDA and CDR2 is SQIVND in the germline V gene (reference sequence). CDR3 sequence (DNA): TGTGCCAGTAGTCCTACTAGCGGGAAAACCTACAATGAGCAGTTCTTC. Its translation: CASSPTSGKTYNEQFF.

The V gene is TRBV15, the J gene TRBJ2-7; D unresolved. V lost 1 base, J lost 3 bases, and 13 bases lay in between. Germline V gene data show CDR1 as LNHNV and CDR2 as YYDKDF (reference sequence). The length of the CDR3 is 15 residues. CDR3 nucleotide sequence: TGTGCCACCAGCAGAGCTGACGACGGGTACTACGAGCAGTACTTC. It specifies CATSRADDGYYEQYF.

J is TRBJ2-6 and V is TRBV6-6; TRBD1 agrees at 8 bases. V was pared by 5 bases and J by 0 bases, with 9 bases of the junction left unmatched. The CDR3 is 18 amino acids. Germline CDR1 is MNHNY and CDR2 is SVGAGI (reference sequence). The CDR3 DNA reads as TGTGCCAGCAGTCGGGGACAGGTGACCCTCTCTGGGGCCAACGTCCTGACTTTC. Amino acid sequence: CASSRGQVTLSGANVLTF.

The chain uses TRBV7-2 and TRBJ2-3; D might be TRBD2 (6 bases). Trimming removed 3 bases at V and 0 bases at J, with 16 bases between. Germline V gene sequence: CDR1 SGHTA, CDR2 FQGNSA. CDR3 size: 17 residues. The CDR3 region is CASSFSGRDLSTDTQYF. CDR3 in DNA: TGTGCCAGCAGCTTTAGTGGGCGGGACCTTAGCACAGATACGCAGTATTTT.

The CDR3 spells CASTTGGLSTDTQYF. The DNA for the CDR3 is TGCGCCAGTACTACGGGGGGACTGTCGACAGATACGCAGTATTTT. The chain joins TRBV10-1 to TRBJ2-3, with 7 bases lining up with TRBD2. With 9 bases clipped from V and 3 bases from J, the junction kept 12 bases outside the gene matches. CDR1 and CDR2 (germline): WNHNN, SYGVQD (reference sequence). The CDR3 is 15 amino acids.

In its sample, this clone was seen once. The chain is built from TRBV2 and TRBJ1-5, with a possible D match to TRBD1 (6 bases). Trimming pared 4 bases from V and 4 bases from J, leaving 14 bases between. The CDR3 extends over 15 amino acids. The germline V gene has CDR1 SNHLY and CDR2 FYNNEI. The CDR3 DNA is TGTGCCAGCAGTGCTCAGGGGACGGTAAATCAGCCCCAGCATTTT. It codes for CASSAQGTVNQPQHF.

The genes are TRBV6-5 and TRBJ1-5; no clear D gene. This CDR3 has 12 amino acids. V was pared by 6 bases and J by 6 bases, with 9 bases between. The germline CDR1 and CDR2 sequences are MNHEY and SVGAGI. CDR3 coding DNA: TGTGCCAGCAGCCTCCCGGGTCAGCCCCAGCATTTT. This sequence encodes CASSLPGQPQHF.

This clone was observed a single time. The chain combines TRBV30 with TRBJ1-1, with 9 bases that match TRBD1. The CDR3 loop spans 16 amino acids. The V segment lost 0 bases and the J segment 5 bases; nucleotides outside the gene matches: 10. CDR1 and CDR2 (germline): GTSNPN, SVGIG (reference sequence). The CDR3 region is CAWSVLPPTGGTEAFF. The CDR3 DNA is TGTGCCTGGAGTGTACTTCCTCCGACAGGGGGGACTGAAGCTTTCTTT.

This chain uses TRBV19 with TRBJ2-5, with a tentative D call TRBD1 (6 bases). CDR1 and CDR2 from the germline V gene are LNHDA and SQIVND (reference sequence). The CDR3 consists of 14 residues. Trimming removed 3 bases at V and 4 bases at J, with 12 bases between. The CDR3 DNA is TGTGCCAGTAGTATTAACTACAGGGCAGAGACCCAGTACTTC. Amino acids: CASSINYRAETQYF.

The DNA for the CDR3 is TGTGCCAGCAGCCGCGGACTAGTAGGCGAGCAGTTCTTC. Its translation: CASSRGLVGEQFF. The chain uses TRBV28 and TRBJ2-1, with 7 bases identical to TRBD2. The CDR3 loop spans 13 amino acids. V was pared by 6 bases and J by 10 bases, with 9 bases of the junction left unmatched. Per germline, CDR1 MDHEN and CDR2 SYDVKM.

The rearrangement links TRBV29-1 to TRBJ2-7, with a weak D call TRBD2 (5 bases). The CDR3 spans 11 residues. The V gene's germline CDR1 is SQVTM and CDR2 ANQGSEA. This CDR3 reads CSGLAAYEQYF. CDR3 sequence (DNA): TGCAGTGGACTGGCAGCCTACGAGCAGTACTTC.

DNA of the CDR3: TGTGCCAGCTCAGCCACTAGCGGGAGTGTCCATGAGCAGTTCTTC. Protein product: CASSATSGSVHEQFF. This chain joins TRBV18 and TRBJ2-1; 11 bases fit TRBD2. V was pared by 5 bases and J by 8 bases, with 8 bases of the junction left unmatched. Germline V gene data show CDR1 as KGHSH and CDR2 as LQKENI. The CDR3 consists of 15 residues.

Concerning this clone itself: The sample contains more than one DNA sequence encoding this CDR3. The chain couples TRBV4-3 to TRBJ1-2; TRBD1 might be the D (6 bases). CDR1 is LGHNA and CDR2 is YSLEER in the germline V gene. Trimming removed 0 bases at V and 4 bases at J, with 12 bases between. The CDR3 is 15 amino acids. This chain's CDR3 is CASSQDGGNSYGYTF. DNA for the CDR3: TGCGCCAGCAGCCAAGATGGGGGCAATAGCTATGGCTACACCTTC.

The V and J genes are TRBV7-2 and TRBJ1-2, with a weak D call TRBD1 (5 bases). The ends were cut back, 2 bases at V and 4 bases at J, with 11 bases in the middle. This CDR3 is 14 amino acids long. Germline lookup yields CDR1 SGHTA and CDR2 FQGNSA. CDR3 coding DNA: TGTGCCAGCAGCTTACGCAGGGTGGGCTATGGCTACACCTTC. Its protein is CASSLRRVGYGYTF.

The CDR3 coding sequence is TGTGCCAGCAGACTTACTAGCGGGAGTCAACAGACCCAGTACTTC. Translated: CASRLTSGSQQTQYF. This sequence joins TRBV2 and TRBJ2-5; 11 nucleotides match TRBD2. The CDR3 has 15 amino acids. After removal of 6 bases from V and 6 bases from J, the junction contained 9 bases not matched to a gene. Germline V gene data show CDR1 as SNHLY and CDR2 as FYNNEI.

There are a few counts of this clone. CDR3 in DNA: TGCGCCAGCAGCTTGGCAGCGGGGGGCTACAATGAGCAGTTCTTC. Protein product: CASSLAAGGYNEQFF. This chain joins TRBV5-1 and TRBJ2-1; 9 positions match TRBD2. V shed 0 bases, J shed 3 bases, and the junction held 1 base outside the gene matches. The CDR3 runs 15 residues. CDR1 and CDR2 (germline): SGHRS, YFSETQ. The full variable domain, rest sourced from reference TRBV5-1 and TRBJ2-1, is KAGVTQTPRYLIKTRGQQVTLSCSPISGHRSVSWYQQTPGQGLQFLFEYFSETQRNKGNFPGRFSGRQFSNSRSEMNVSTLELGDSALYLCASSLAAGGYNEQFFGPGTRLTVL.

The rearrangement links TRBV24-1 to TRBJ2-3; D may be TRBD2 (6 bases). This CDR3 has 14 amino acids. The V and J ends lost 4 bases and 2 bases respectively, with 9 bases between them. The germline V gene has CDR1 KGHDR and CDR2 SFDVKD. As DNA, the CDR3 is TGTGCCACCAGTGACCCGGGAGTCACAGATACGCAGTATTTT. It is translated as CATSDPGVTDTQYF.

V usage is TRBV6-6 and J usage is TRBJ2-2; 8 positions match TRBD2. CDR1 and CDR2 from the germline V gene are MNHNY and SVGAGI (reference sequence). V was pared by 5 bases and J by 9 bases, with 8 bases of the junction left unmatched. CDR3 length equals 14 residues. The CDR3 sequence: CASSPSGLARELFF. The CDR3 coding sequence is TGTGCCAGCAGTCCTAGCGGACTAGCCCGGGAGCTGTTTTTT.

The rearrangement uses TRBV30 and TRBJ1-1, with D possibly being TRBD1 (5 bases). Germline-derived CDR1 and CDR2 are GTSNPN and SVGIG (reference sequence). This CDR3 comprises 13 residues. Deletions cut 2 bases from V and 7 bases from J, with 14 bases between. The CDR3 protein is CAWSFRGVGEAFF. The DNA for the CDR3 is TGTGCCTGGAGTTTTAGGGGTGTGGGTGAAGCTTTCTTT.

The chain carries TRBV27 and TRBJ2-7; 9 bases agree with TRBD2. The V and J ends lost 8 bases and 6 bases, in that order; junction bases with no gene match: 14. Germline values: CDR1 MNHEY, CDR2 SMNVEV (reference sequence). The CDR3 totals 15 residues. CDR3 nucleotide sequence: TGTGCCAGCCAGCGCGAGGTAGCGGGGGCCTTCGAGCAGTACTTC. It codes for CASQREVAGAFEQYF.

The chain links TRBV21-1 to TRBJ1-4; TRBD1 is taken as the D call from the table, unchecked against the DNA. TRBV21-1 is assigned pseudogene status. The CDR3 spans 16 residues. Here the CDR3 DNA reads TGTGCCAGCAGCAAAGATTGGGCAGGGGCTAATGAAAAACTGTTTTTT. Encoded protein: CASSKDWAGANEKLFF.

This chain joins TRBV6-4 and TRBJ2-3, with D unclear. CDR1 is MRHNA and CDR2 is SNTAGT in the germline V gene. The CDR3 extends over 14 amino acids. V was pared by 3 bases and J by 13 bases, with 20 bases between. The CDR3 sequence: CASSDYRPETHEYF. The DNA of the CDR3 is TGTGCCAGCAGTGATTACAGACCCGAGACCCACGAGTATTTT.